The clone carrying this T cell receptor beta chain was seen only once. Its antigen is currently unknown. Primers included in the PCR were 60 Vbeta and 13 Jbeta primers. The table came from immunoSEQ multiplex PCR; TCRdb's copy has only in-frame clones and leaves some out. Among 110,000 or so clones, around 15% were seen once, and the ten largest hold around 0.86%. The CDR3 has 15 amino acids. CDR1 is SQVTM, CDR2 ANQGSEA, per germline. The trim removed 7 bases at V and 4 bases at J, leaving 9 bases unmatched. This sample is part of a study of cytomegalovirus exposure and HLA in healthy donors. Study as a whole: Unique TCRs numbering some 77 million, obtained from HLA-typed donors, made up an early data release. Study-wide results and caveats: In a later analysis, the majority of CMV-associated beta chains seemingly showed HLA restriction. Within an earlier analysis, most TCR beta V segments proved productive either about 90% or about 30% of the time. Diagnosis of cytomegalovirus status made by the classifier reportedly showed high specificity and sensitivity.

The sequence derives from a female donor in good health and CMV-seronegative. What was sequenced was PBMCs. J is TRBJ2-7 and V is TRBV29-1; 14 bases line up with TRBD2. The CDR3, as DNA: TGCAGCGCCGGGCGGGGACTAGCGGGAGAATACGAGCAGTACTTC. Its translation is CSAGRGLAGEYEQYF.